These 17 T cell receptor beta chains were sequenced from one sample in a study of regulatory T cells in long-lasting Graves disease. With iRepertoire HTBI primers and Arm-PCR of CDR3 regions, TCR beta libraries were built. Via MiXCR, TCRdb re-called the multiplex PCR reads, giving one row per CDR3 protein. The sample contains about 620,000 distinct CDR3 sequences, less than 20% of which appear only once. The sample's time point: newly diagnosed GD, antithyroid drugs for less than 3 months. PBMC RNA served as the TCR library source. Separately, the same data were catalogued under a study of T cells in Graves' hyperthyroidism and ophthalmopathy.

Sequences were derived from peripheral blood mononuclear cells (PBMCs), sampled at new diagnosis, from a patient treated with antithyroid drugs. The receptors were gathered from a woman aged 25-40 years with Graves disease.

This clonotype appeared a few times. V usage is TRBV27 and J usage is TRBJ2-2; a weak D match, TRBD2 (6 bases). The CDR3 consists of 16 residues. The V gene lost 6 bases and the J gene lost 2 bases, with 16 bases spanning the gap. Per the germline V gene, CDR1 is MNHEY and CDR2 is SMNVEV (reference sequence). The CDR3 protein is CASSLMGGRNTGELFF. CDR3 DNA sequence: TGTGCCAGCAGCCTCATGGGGGGACGAAACACCGGGGAGCTGTTTTTT.

J is TRBJ1-2 and V is TRBV5-5; D possibly corresponds to TRBD1 (5 bases). The CDR3 has 17 amino acids. From germline, CDR1 is SGHKS and CDR2 YYEKEE (reference sequence). V was trimmed by 0 bases and J by 4 bases, leaving 19 bases between them. This chain's CDR3 is CASSLDLFGGVIYGYTF. The CDR3 DNA sequence: TGTGCCAGCAGCTTGGATCTCTTTGGGGGGGTTATCTATGGCTACACCTTC.

There are many counts of this clonotype. CDR3 nucleotides: TGTGCCACCAGTGAGCCCCGTGGGACAGATACGCAGTATTTT. This sequence encodes CATSEPRGTDTQYF. This chain uses TRBV24-1 with TRBJ2-3; D ambiguous. Germline CDR1 reads KGHDR; CDR2 reads SFDVKD. V was trimmed by 4 bases and J by 3 bases, leaving 10 bases between them. The CDR3 has 14 amino acids.

The chain recombines TRBV20-1 with TRBJ1-4; 10 bases are shared with TRBD1. The CDR3 spans 12 residues. Trimming removed 6 bases from V and 7 bases from J; junction bases left unmatched: 2. Germline assignment: CDR1 DFQATT and CDR2 SNEGSKA (reference sequence). The CDR3 reads CSARTGGEKLFF. The CDR3 DNA is TGCAGTGCAAGGACAGGGGGTGAAAAACTGTTTTTT.

This clonotype appeared a few times. The chain is built from TRBV19 and TRBJ1-2; D not resolved. Germline-derived CDR1 and CDR2 are LNHDA and SQIVND (reference sequence). The CDR3 spans 14 residues. The V gene lost 3 bases and the J gene lost 3 bases, with 11 bases spanning the gap. In nucleotides, the CDR3 is TGTGCCAGTAGTATTGGCCCGGGGTACTATGGCTACACCTTC. It codes for CASSIGPGYYGYTF.

This clonotype has a handful of counts. The V call is TRBV5-1, the J call TRBJ2-5, with 10 bases aligning to TRBD2. V lost 4 bases and J lost 5; bases outside the gene matches: 8. The CDR3 extends over 15 amino acids. The germline CDR1 and CDR2 sequences are SGHRS and YFSETQ. Here the CDR3 reads CASSEFTSGTETQYF. CDR3 DNA: TGCGCCAGCAGCGAATTCACTAGCGGGACTGAGACCCAGTACTTC.

This clonotype was counted a single time. The V gene is TRBV20-1, the J gene TRBJ1-5; no clear D gene. The germline V gene encodes CDR1 DFQATT and CDR2 SNEGSKA (reference sequence). The CDR3 contains 12 residues. The CDR3 loop reads CSLVRGNQPQHF. The CDR3 coding sequence is TGCAGCCTGGTTCGGGGCAATCAGCCCCAGCATTTT.

This clonotype was picked up many times. In DNA form, the CDR3 reads TGTGCCAGCAGTTGGGGGGGATCGAACACTGAAGCTTTCTTT. Translating gives CASSWGGSNTEAFF. The chain is built from TRBV6-5 and TRBJ1-1; D perhaps matches TRBD1 (5 bases). V lost 4 bases to trimming and J lost 1 base, with 10 bases between them. The length of the CDR3 is 14 residues. Germline V gene lookup returns CDR1 MNHEY and CDR2 SVGAGI.

A remark on this clonotype: This probably arose from a read error, given a far larger clone one base away. The rearrangement joins TRBV7-8 to TRBJ2-7; a possible D gene is TRBD2 (6 bases). Germline V gene data show CDR1 as SGHVS and CDR2 as FQNEAQ. This CDR3 has 14 amino acids. The chain's CDR3 is CVSSLGGTSYEQYF. The CDR3 nucleotides read TGTGTCAGCAGCCTGGGGGGAACCTCCTACGAGCAGTACTTC.

This clonotype was counted only a few times. Because it lacks the conserved phenylalanine or tryptophan at the end, this CDR3 is likely a read error. The chain has TRBV28 and TRBJ2-7; TRBD2 agrees at 9 bases. The CDR3 sequence is 15 residues long. CDR1 MDHEN and CDR2 SYDVKM come from the germline V gene. The trim removed 2 bases at V and 5 bases at J, leaving 7 bases unmatched. The CDR3 here is CASSLGAASGNEQYS. In DNA, the CDR3 is TGTGCCAGCAGTTTAGGGGCGGCTAGCGGGAACGAGCAGTACTCC.

V gene TRBV5-1 combines with J gene TRBJ2-3; TRBD2 matches 10 bases. Germline V gene data show CDR1 as SGHRS and CDR2 as YFSETQ. This CDR3 is 17 amino acids long. After removal of 2 bases from V and 4 bases from J, the junction contained 10 bases not matched to a gene. CDR3 DNA sequence: TGCGCCAGCAGCTTCGCGCTAAGCGGGAGGGGATCAGATACGCAGTATTTT. Residues: CASSFALSGRGSDTQYF.

The sample holds many counts of this clonotype. The genes are TRBV7-2 and TRBJ1-5, with TRBD1 as a possible D gene (6 bases). The CDR3 spans 15 residues. Trimming took 4 bases from V and 3 from J, leaving 13 bases between them. Germline values: CDR1 SGHTA, CDR2 FQGNSA. Here the CDR3 DNA reads TGTGCCAGCAGCTCCGGGGGCGAAGTCAATCAGCCCCAGCATTTT. It encodes CASSSGGEVNQPQHF.

The gene calls are TRBV20-1 and TRBJ2-7; D uncertain. V was pared by 3 bases and J by 4 bases, with 7 bases between. Germline CDR1 and CDR2: DFQATT and SNEGSKA (reference sequence). The CDR3 consists of 11 residues. CDR3 sequence (DNA): TGCAGTGCTAGGTCCACTTACGAGCAGTACTTC. This encodes CSARSTYEQYF.

The chain joins TRBV12-3 or TRBV12-4 to TRBJ1-1; D is unresolved. Trimming left V 6 bases short and J 6 bases short, with 20 bases between. The CDR3 has 15 residues. CDR3 sequence reads: CASRQRAEPWAEAFF. For the CDR3, the DNA is TGTGCCAGCAGGCAAAGGGCAGAACCTTGGGCTGAAGCTTTCTTT.

As for this clonotype: Since a much larger clone is just one base distant, this may be a read error. V and J are TRBV28 and TRBJ1-5; D possibly corresponds to TRBD1 (5 bases). The germline V gene has CDR1 MDHEN and CDR2 SYDVKM. Trimming left V 7 bases short and J 5 bases short, with 15 bases between. This CDR3 spans 14 amino acids. The CDR3 bases are TGTGCCAGCACGACTGGGACGAGGGATCAGCCCCAGCATTTT. Amino acid sequence: CASTTGTRDQPQHF.

The gene calls are TRBV6-5 and TRBJ1-1; D unresolved. The V end lost 0 bases, the J end lost 0 bases, and 8 bases lay between the germline ends. Per germline, CDR1 MNHEY and CDR2 SVGAGI. This CDR3 is 15 amino acids long. The CDR3 region has the DNA TGTGCCAGCAGTTACTCCCGGGCCATGAACACTGAAGCTTTCTTT. The encoded protein is CASSYSRAMNTEAFF.

This clonotype came up many times. This chain's CDR3 is CASSEGLGRNYEKLFF. The CDR3, as DNA: TGTGCCAGCAGTGAAGGACTGGGACGGAATTATGAAAAACTGTTTTTT. V gene TRBV6-2 or TRBV6-3 combines with J gene TRBJ1-4; a possible D gene is TRBD1 (5 bases). The CDR3 has 16 amino acids. With 5 bases removed from V and 6 bases from J, the gap between germline ends came to 19 bases. The germline gives CDR1 MNHEY, CDR2 SVGEGT.